These T cell receptor beta chains were read from a single sample in a study of blood T cell repertoires in COVID-19. The table came from immunoSEQ multiplex PCR; TCRdb's copy has only in-frame clones and leaves some out. The sample lists about 240,000 clones, around 86% occurring once. Sequenced input: PBMCs or T cells enriched from blood (not recorded which). The source of these receptors is a woman aged 40 to 55 with acute COVID-19. Both conserved end residues are part of each CDR3. The order of the fields is V gene, D gene, clone size, J gene, CDR3 DNA, CDR3 protein. D genes are given only for firm matches. Not every row has a clone size; where given, it reads once, few, many or a size class.

v_gene: TRBV7-8
d_gene: NA
abundance: NA
j_gene: TRBJ2-3
CDR3nt: TGTGCCAGCAGCCGTAGCTCGGTCACAGATACGCAGTATTTT
CDR3aa: CASSRSSVTDTQYF

v_gene: TRBV11-2
d_gene: NA
abundance: NA
j_gene: TRBJ1-1
CDR3nt: TGTGCCAGCAGCTTAGATCCCCCCATGAACACTGAAGCTTTCTTT
CDR3aa: CASSLDPPMNTEAFF

v_gene: TRBV3-1/TRBV3-2
d_gene: TRBD2
abundance: NA
j_gene: TRBJ2-3
CDR3nt: TGTGCCAGCAGCCAGGGACTAGCGGTAGCAGATACGCAGTATTTT
CDR3aa: CASSQGLAVADTQYF

v_gene: TRBV24-1
d_gene: NA
abundance: few
j_gene: TRBJ2-7
CDR3nt: TGTGCCACCAGTCCCCCTACCTACGAGCAGTACTTC
CDR3aa: CATSPPTYEQYF

v_gene: TRBV7-8
d_gene: NA
abundance: NA
j_gene: TRBJ2-7
CDR3nt: TGTGCCAGCAGCTTAGTTCTCGAGCAGTACTTC
CDR3aa: CASSLVLEQYF

v_gene: TRBV9
d_gene: TRBD1
abundance: NA
j_gene: TRBJ2-6
CDR3nt: TGTGCCAGCAGCCAGGGACAGATCGGTCTTGGTGGGGCCAACGTCCTGACTTTC
CDR3aa: CASSQGQIGLGGANVLTF

v_gene: TRBV4-1
d_gene: TRBD2
abundance: once
j_gene: TRBJ2-1
CDR3nt: TGCGCCAGCAGCCAAGGAACCACTAGCGGGAGTTCCTATGAGCAGTTCTTC
CDR3aa: CASSQGTTSGSSYEQFF

v_gene: TRBV5-6
d_gene: TRBD1
abundance: NA
j_gene: TRBJ2-5
CDR3nt: TGTGCCAGCAGCTTGGCAGGGGGTGAAGAGACCCAGTACTTC
CDR3aa: CASSLAGGEETQYF

v_gene: TRBV6-1
d_gene: TRBD1
abundance: NA
j_gene: TRBJ2-7
CDR3nt: TGTGCCAGCAGTAAAGCGGACAGGGGATACGAGCAGTACTTC
CDR3aa: CASSKADRGYEQYF

v_gene: TRBV6-5
d_gene: TRBD1
abundance: once
j_gene: TRBJ1-5
CDR3nt: TGTGCCAGCAGTAGGACAGGGAATAGCAATCAGCCCCAGCATTTT
CDR3aa: CASSRTGNSNQPQHF

v_gene: TRBV29-1
d_gene: TRBD1
abundance: NA
j_gene: TRBJ2-1
CDR3nt: TGCAGCGTTACCAGGCAGGGGGCCGGGGACAATGAGCAGTTCTTC
CDR3aa: CSVTRQGAGDNEQFF

v_gene: TRBV6-5
d_gene: NA
abundance: few
j_gene: TRBJ1-5
CDR3nt: TGTGCCAGCAGTTCTTCCAGGTCAAGCAATCAGCCCCAGCATTTT
CDR3aa: CASSSSRSSNQPQHF

v_gene: TRBV30
d_gene: TRBD1
abundance: NA
j_gene: TRBJ2-7
CDR3nt: TGTGCCTGGAGAGGACAGGGACGCTCCTACGAGCAGTACTTC
CDR3aa: CAWRGQGRSYEQYF

v_gene: TRBV28
d_gene: NA
abundance: NA
j_gene: TRBJ2-5
CDR3nt: TGTGCCAGCAGCCCAGGACTATCTCAAGAGACCCAGTACTTC
CDR3aa: CASSPGLSQETQYF